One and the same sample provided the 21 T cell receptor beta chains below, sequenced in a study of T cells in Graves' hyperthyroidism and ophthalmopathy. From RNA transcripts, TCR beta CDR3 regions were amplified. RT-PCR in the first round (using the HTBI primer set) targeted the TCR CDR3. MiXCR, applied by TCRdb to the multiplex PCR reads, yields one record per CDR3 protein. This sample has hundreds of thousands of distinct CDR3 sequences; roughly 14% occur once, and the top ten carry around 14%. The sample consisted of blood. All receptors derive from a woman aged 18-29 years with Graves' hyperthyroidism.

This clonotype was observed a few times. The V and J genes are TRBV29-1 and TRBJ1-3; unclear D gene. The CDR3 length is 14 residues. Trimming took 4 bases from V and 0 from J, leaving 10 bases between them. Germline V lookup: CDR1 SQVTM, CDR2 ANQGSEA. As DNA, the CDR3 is TGCAGCGTTGCGGCGGAGGCCTCTGGAAACACCATATATTTT. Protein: CSVAAEASGNTIYF.

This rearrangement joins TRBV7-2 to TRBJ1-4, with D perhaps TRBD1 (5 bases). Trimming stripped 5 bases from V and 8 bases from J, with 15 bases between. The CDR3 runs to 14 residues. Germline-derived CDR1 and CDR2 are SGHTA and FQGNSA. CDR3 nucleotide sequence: TGTGCCAGCAGCCGGGACCCGGGCGGGGAAAAACTGTTTTTT. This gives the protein CASSRDPGGEKLFF.

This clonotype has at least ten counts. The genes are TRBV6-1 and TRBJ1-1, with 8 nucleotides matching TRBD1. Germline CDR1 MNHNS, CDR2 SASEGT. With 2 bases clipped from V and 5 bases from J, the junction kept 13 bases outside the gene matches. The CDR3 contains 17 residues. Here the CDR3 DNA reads TGTGCCAGCAGTGAATGGTTGAGACAGGGGTTTCGGACTGAAGCTTTCTTT. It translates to CASSEWLRQGFRTEAFF.

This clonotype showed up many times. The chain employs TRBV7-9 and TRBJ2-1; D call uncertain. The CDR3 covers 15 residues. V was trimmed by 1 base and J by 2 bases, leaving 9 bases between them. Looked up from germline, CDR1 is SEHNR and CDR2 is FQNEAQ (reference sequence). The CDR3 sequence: CASSLGPATYNEQFF. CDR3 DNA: TGTGCCAGCAGCTTAGGGCCGGCCACCTACAATGAGCAGTTCTTC.

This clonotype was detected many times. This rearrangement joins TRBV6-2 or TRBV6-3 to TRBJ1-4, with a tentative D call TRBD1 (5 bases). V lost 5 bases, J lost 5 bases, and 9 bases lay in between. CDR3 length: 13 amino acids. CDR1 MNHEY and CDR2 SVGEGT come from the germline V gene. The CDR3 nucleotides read TGTGCCAGCAGTCCGGGGGAGAATGAAAAACTGTTTTTT. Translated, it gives CASSPGENEKLFF.

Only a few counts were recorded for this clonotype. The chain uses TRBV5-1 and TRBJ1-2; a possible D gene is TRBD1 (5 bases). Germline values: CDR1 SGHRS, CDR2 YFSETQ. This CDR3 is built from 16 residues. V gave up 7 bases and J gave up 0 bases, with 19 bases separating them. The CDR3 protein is CASGPGGVTTNYGYTF. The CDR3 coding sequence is TGCGCCAGCGGCCCCGGGGGGGTTACTACTAACTATGGCTACACCTTC. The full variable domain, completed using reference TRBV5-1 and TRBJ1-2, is KAGVTQTPRYLIKTRGQQVTLSCSPISGHRSVSWYQQTPGQGLQFLFEYFSETQRNKGNFPGRFSGRQFSNSRSEMNVSTLELGDSALYLCASGPGGVTTNYGYTFGSGTRLTVV.

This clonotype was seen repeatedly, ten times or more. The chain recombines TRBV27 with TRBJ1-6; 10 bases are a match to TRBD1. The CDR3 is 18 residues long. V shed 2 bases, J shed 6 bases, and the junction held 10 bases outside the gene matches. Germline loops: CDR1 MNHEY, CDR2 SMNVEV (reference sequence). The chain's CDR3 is CASSLADRGFLGNSPLHF. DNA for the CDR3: TGTGCCAGCAGTTTAGCGGACAGGGGGTTTTTGGGTAATTCACCCCTCCACTTT.

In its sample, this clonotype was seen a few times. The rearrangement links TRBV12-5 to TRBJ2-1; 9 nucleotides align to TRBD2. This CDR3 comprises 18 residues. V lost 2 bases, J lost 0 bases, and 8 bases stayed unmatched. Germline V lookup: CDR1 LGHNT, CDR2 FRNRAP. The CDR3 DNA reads TGTGCTAGTGGTTTGTCTCGACTAGCGGATAGCTCCTACAATGAGCAGTTCTTC. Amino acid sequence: CASGLSRLADSSYNEQFF.

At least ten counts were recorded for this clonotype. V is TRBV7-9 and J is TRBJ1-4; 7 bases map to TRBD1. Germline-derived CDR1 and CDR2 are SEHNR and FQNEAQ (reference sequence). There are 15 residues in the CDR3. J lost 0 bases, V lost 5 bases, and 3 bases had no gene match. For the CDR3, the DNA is TGTGCCAGCAGCCGAGGACAGGCAACTAATGAAAAACTGTTTTTT. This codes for CASSRGQATNEKLFF.

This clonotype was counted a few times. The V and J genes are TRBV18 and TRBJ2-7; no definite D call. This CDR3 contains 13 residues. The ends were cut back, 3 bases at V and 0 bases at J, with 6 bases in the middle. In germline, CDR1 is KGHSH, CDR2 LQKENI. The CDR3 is CASSPSSSYEQYF. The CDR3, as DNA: TGTGCCAGCTCACCTTCCTCCTCCTACGAGCAGTACTTC.

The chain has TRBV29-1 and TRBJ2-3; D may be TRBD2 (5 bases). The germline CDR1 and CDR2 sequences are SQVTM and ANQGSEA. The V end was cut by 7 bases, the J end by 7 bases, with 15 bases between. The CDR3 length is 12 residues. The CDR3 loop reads CSADGGRHTQYF. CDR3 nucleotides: TGCAGCGCCGACGGCGGGCGCCATACGCAGTATTTT.

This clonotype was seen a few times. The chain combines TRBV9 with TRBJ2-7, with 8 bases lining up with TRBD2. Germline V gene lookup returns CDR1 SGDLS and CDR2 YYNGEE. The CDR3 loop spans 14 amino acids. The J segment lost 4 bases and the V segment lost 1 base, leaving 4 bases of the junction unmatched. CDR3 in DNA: TGTGCCAGCAGCGTAAGCGGGAGTGGATACGAGCAGTACTTC. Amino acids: CASSVSGSGYEQYF. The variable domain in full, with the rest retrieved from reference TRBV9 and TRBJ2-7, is DSGVTQTPKHLITATGQRVTLRCSPRSGDLSVYWYQQSLDQGLQFLIQYYNGEERAKGNILERFSAQQFPDLHSELNLSSLELGDSALYFCASSVSGSGYEQYFGPGTRLTVT.

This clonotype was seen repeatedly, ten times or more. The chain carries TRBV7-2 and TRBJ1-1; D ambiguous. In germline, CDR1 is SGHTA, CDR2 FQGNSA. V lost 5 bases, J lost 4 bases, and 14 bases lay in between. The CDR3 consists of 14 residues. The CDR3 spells CASSLKTVSTEAFF. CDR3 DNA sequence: TGTGCCAGCAGCCTGAAAACAGTGAGCACTGAAGCTTTCTTT.

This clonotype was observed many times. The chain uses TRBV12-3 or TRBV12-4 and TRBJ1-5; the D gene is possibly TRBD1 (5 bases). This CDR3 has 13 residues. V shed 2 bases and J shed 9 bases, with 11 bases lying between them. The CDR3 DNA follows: TGTGCCAGCAGTTTAAAGGGCGGGGGGCCCCAGCATTTT. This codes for CASSLKGGGPQHF.

CDR3 bases: TGTGCCAGCAGCTTGGCCCAGCCGTTTCTCTATGGCTACACCTTC. It translates to CASSLAQPFLYGYTF. V and J are TRBV5-6 and TRBJ1-2; D not certain. Germline-derived CDR1 and CDR2 are SGHDT and YYEEEE. The CDR3 length is 15 residues. V was clipped by 0 bases and J by 4 bases, with 13 bases between them.

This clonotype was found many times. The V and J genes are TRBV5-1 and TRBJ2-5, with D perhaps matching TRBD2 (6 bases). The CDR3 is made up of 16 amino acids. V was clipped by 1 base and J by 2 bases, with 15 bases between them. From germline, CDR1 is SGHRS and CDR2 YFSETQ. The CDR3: CASSLSFSGDQETQYF. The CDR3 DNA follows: TGCGCCAGCAGCTTGAGTTTCTCGGGGGATCAAGAGACCCAGTACTTC.

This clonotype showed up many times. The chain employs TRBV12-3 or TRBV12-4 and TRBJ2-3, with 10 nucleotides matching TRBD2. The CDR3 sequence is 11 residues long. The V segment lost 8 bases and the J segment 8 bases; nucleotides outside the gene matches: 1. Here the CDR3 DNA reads TGTGCCAGCCGACTAGCGGGTACGCAGTATTTT. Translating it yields CASRLAGTQYF.

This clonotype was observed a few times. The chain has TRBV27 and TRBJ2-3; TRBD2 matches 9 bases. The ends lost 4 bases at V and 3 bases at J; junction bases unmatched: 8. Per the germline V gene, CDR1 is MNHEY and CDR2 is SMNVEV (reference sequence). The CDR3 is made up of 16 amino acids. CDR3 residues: CASSYRGLALTDTQYF. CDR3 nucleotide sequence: TGTGCCAGCAGTTACCGGGGACTAGCTCTTACAGATACGCAGTATTTT.

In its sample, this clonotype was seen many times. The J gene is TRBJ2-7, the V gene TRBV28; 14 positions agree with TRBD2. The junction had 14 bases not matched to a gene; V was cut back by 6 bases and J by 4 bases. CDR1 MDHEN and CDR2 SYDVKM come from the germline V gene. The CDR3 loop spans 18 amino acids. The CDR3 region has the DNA TGTGCCAGCAGACCCCCGGGACTAGCGGGAGTTAGGGGGTACGAGCAGTACTTC. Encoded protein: CASRPPGLAGVRGYEQYF.

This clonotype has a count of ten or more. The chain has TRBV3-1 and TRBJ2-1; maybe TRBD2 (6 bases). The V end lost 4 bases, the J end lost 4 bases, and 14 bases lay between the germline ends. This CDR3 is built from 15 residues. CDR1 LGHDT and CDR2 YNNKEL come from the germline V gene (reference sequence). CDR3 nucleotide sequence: TGTGCCAGCAGCCTACCGGGGGACGGTTACAATGAGCAGTTCTTC. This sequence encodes CASSLPGDGYNEQFF.

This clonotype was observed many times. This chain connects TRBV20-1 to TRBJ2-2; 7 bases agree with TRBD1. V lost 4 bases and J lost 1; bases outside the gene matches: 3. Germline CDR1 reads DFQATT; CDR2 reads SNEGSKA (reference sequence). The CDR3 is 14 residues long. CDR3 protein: CSATGGKNTGELFF. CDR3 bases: TGCAGTGCTACAGGGGGAAAGAACACCGGGGAGCTGTTTTTT.